The 23 T cell receptor beta chains presented below share a single source sample, sequenced in a study of T cell changes during pregnancy in multiple sclerosis (dated by TCRdb to 2018 to 2020). The method behind the library was the immunoSEQ multiplex PCR assay. In its TCRdb copy, this immuneACCESS table keeps in-frame sequences only and misses some clones. Where compared with another copy, unresolved V genes explain less than half of these, and the others have no known cause. Here the sample has 88,000 or so clones; approximately 90% occur a single time. More than 1.4% of the sample lies in the top ten. The sequences come from peripheral blood, collected before pregnancy. The receptors here all came from a female donor with multiple sclerosis, enrolled in a pregnancy study.

The chain uses TRBV6-4 and TRBJ1-5; D remains unclear. The CDR3 covers 24 residues. The ends were cut back, 0 bases at V and 0 bases at J, with 33 bases in the middle. Germline CDR1 and CDR2: MRHNA and SNTAGT. The CDR3 coding sequence is TGTGCCAGCAGTGACTCGAATTGGTTAAGGCAGAGGGTGGGCCGCCGTCATAGCAATCAGCCCCAGCATTTT. Translation gives CASSDSNWLRQRVGRRHSNQPQHF.

The CDR3 nucleotides read TGTGCCAGCAGTGCGGCGGTTGGCTACGAGCAGTACTTC. This codes for CASSAAVGYEQYF. The chain carries TRBV6-1 and TRBJ2-7; D call uncertain. The CDR3 extends over 13 amino acids. Germline V lookup: CDR1 MNHNS, CDR2 SASEGT. Trimming stripped 4 bases from V and 3 bases from J, with 10 bases between.

This chain joins TRBV6-5 and TRBJ2-5; D perhaps matches TRBD2 (7 bases). Germline CDR1 is MNHEY and CDR2 is SVGAGI. V dropped 5 bases and J dropped 7 bases, with 17 bases sitting between them. This CDR3 contains 14 residues. CDR3 coding DNA: TGTGCCAGCAGTAAGGGGGGGGCCATTAGGACCCAGTACTTC. Its translation is CASSKGGAIRTQYF.

The chain has TRBV20-1 and TRBJ1-1; 7 bases agree with TRBD1. V trimming: 5 bases; J trimming: 7 bases; junction bases outside the gene matches: 4. The CDR3 is made up of 11 amino acids. Per germline, CDR1 DFQATT and CDR2 SNEGSKA (reference sequence). CDR3 DNA sequence: TGCAGTGCTCATCGACAGGGTGAAGCTTTCTTT. This sequence encodes CSAHRQGEAFF.

The chain links TRBV5-1 to TRBJ1-1; D remains unclear. This CDR3 has 14 residues. Trimming cost V 0 bases and J 8 bases, with 14 bases left between them. Germline V CDR1 and CDR2: SGHRS, YFSETQ. The CDR3 loop reads CASSLERVKGEAFF. Written as DNA, the CDR3 is TGCGCCAGCAGCTTGGAGCGGGTAAAAGGGGAAGCTTTCTTT.

The J gene is TRBJ2-2, the V gene TRBV25-1; 8 bases map to TRBD1. V lost 3 bases to trimming and J lost 6 bases; unmatched junction nucleotides: 6. CDR1 and CDR2 (germline): MGHDK, SYGVNS. This CDR3 is 15 amino acids long. For the CDR3, the DNA is TGTGCCAGCAGTGATCCCAGGGGGCGCCCCGGGGAGCTGTTTTTT. Translating it yields CASSDPRGRPGELFF.

This chain connects TRBV2 to TRBJ2-3, with a tentative D call TRBD1 (5 bases). The V gene lost 3 bases and the J gene lost 3 bases, with 10 bases spanning the gap. CDR1 and CDR2 from the germline V gene are SNHLY and FYNNEI. The CDR3 runs to 14 residues. CDR3 residues: CASSDRVSTDTQYF. The CDR3 DNA sequence: TGTGCCAGCAGTGACAGGGTATCGACAGATACGCAGTATTTT.

V and J are TRBV12-5 and TRBJ1-6; possibly TRBD1 for D (5 bases). V gave up 0 bases and J gave up 9 bases, with 9 bases separating them. The germline gives CDR1 LGHNT, CDR2 FRNRAP. The length of the CDR3 is 14 residues. The CDR3 sequence: CASGLVGGSSPLHF. CDR3 DNA: TGTGCTAGTGGTTTGGTGGGGGGGAGTTCACCCCTCCACTTT.

This clone occurred once. This sequence joins TRBV5-1 and TRBJ1-1; possible D gene TRBD1, 6 bases. V was pared by 3 bases and J by 1 base, with 13 bases between. The CDR3 length is 15 residues. CDR1 SGHRS and CDR2 YFSETQ come from the germline V gene. CDR3 amino acids: CASSSQGGTNTEAFF. The CDR3 nucleotides read TGCGCCAGCAGCTCACAGGGAGGGACGAACACTGAAGCTTTCTTT. Supplemented by reference TRBV5-1 and TRBJ1-1, the full variable domain reads KAGVTQTPRYLIKTRGQQVTLSCSPISGHRSVSWYQQTPGQGLQFLFEYFSETQRNKGNFPGRFSGRQFSNSRSEMNVSTLELGDSALYLCASSSQGGTNTEAFFGQGTRLTVV.

Concerning this clone: Distinct nucleotide sequences in the sample also encode this CDR3. This rearrangement joins TRBV19 to TRBJ1-1, with a weak D call TRBD1 (5 bases). The germline CDR1 and CDR2 sequences are LNHDA and SQIVND (reference sequence). There are 13 residues in the CDR3. V lost 5 bases to trimming and J lost 0 bases, with 7 bases between them. The CDR3 is CASSPGLNTEAFF. The CDR3 DNA sequence: TGTGCCAGTAGTCCAGGGTTGAACACTGAAGCTTTCTTT.

V is TRBV9 and J is TRBJ2-7; a weak D match, TRBD2 (6 bases). The CDR3 extends over 13 amino acids. CDR1 and CDR2 (germline): SGDLS, YYNGEE. V lost 1 base to trimming and J lost 3 bases, with 8 bases between them. The CDR3 DNA follows: TGTGCCAGCAGCGTAACAGCGGGCTACGAGCAGTACTTC. Translation gives CASSVTAGYEQYF. The full variable domain, with the rest looked up from reference TRBV9 and TRBJ2-7, is DSGVTQTPKHLITATGQRVTLRCSPRSGDLSVYWYQQSLDQGLQFLIQYYNGEERAKGNILERFSAQQFPDLHSELNLSSLELGDSALYFCASSVTAGYEQYFGPGTRLTVT.

V gene TRBV5-4 combines with J gene TRBJ2-2, with D perhaps matching TRBD1 (5 bases). Germline V gene lookup returns CDR1 SGHNT and CDR2 YYREEE (reference sequence). The V and J ends lost 4 bases and 3 bases respectively, with 13 bases between them. This CDR3 spans 15 amino acids. This CDR3 is CASSLAGADTGELFF. In nucleotides, the CDR3 is TGTGCCAGCAGCCTCGCTGGGGCGGACACCGGGGAGCTGTTTTTT.

This clone was recorded only once. V and J are TRBV6-1 and TRBJ2-1, with 9 bases that match TRBD2. The germline gives CDR1 MNHNS, CDR2 SASEGT. This CDR3 comprises 15 residues. V trimming: 1 base; J trimming: 7 bases; junction bases outside the gene matches: 5. The CDR3 nucleotides are TGTGCCAGCAGTGAAGATGCGGGGGGGCCGAATGAGCAGTTCTTC. Protein: CASSEDAGGPNEQFF.

V gene TRBV7-2 combines with J gene TRBJ1-2, with 7 nucleotides matching TRBD1. The CDR3 sequence is 13 residues long. J was trimmed by 7 bases and V by 7 bases; bases with no gene match: 9. Germline CDR1 reads SGHTA; CDR2 reads FQGNSA. CDR3 nucleotides: TGTGCCAGCACCAATAGACAGGGAGGTGGCTACACCTTC. This translates into CASTNRQGGGYTF.

The V gene is TRBV13, the J gene TRBJ1-1, with D perhaps matching TRBD1 (5 bases). From germline, CDR1 is PRHDT and CDR2 FYEKMQ (reference sequence). This CDR3 has 13 residues. Trimming removed 4 bases at V and 11 bases at J, with 17 bases between. CDR3 coding DNA: TGTGCCAGCAGCTGGGGCCAGCCTTCCGCGGCTTTCTTT. It translates to CASSWGQPSAAFF.

V gene TRBV11-3 combines with J gene TRBJ2-4; TRBD2 might be the D (6 bases). V was shortened by 3 bases and J by 8 bases, with 8 bases between the two germline ends. This CDR3 has 12 amino acids. Germline V gene data show CDR1 as SGHNT and CDR2 as YENEEA. The chain's CDR3 is CASSFGEDIQYF. CDR3 nucleotide sequence: TGTGCCAGCAGCTTTGGGGAGGACATTCAGTACTTC.

This clone was seen a single time. V and J are TRBV10-1 and TRBJ2-4; 7 bases line up with TRBD1. Germline CDR1 WNHNN, CDR2 SYGVQD (reference sequence). This CDR3 is built from 14 residues. The V and J ends lost 2 bases and 9 bases, in that order; junction bases with no gene match: 7. CDR3 protein: CASSEGRGPVIQYF. The DNA of the CDR3 is TGCGCCAGCAGTGAGGGTAGGGGGCCGGTCATTCAGTACTTC.

The chain carries TRBV4-1 and TRBJ1-3; tentatively, D is TRBD1 (6 bases). The germline V and J ends were trimmed by 4 bases and 3 bases, with 16 bases remaining between them. The CDR3 loop spans 16 amino acids. The V gene's germline CDR1 is MGHRA and CDR2 YSYEKL. CDR3 in amino acids: CASSRPGTTFGNTIYF. The CDR3 nucleotides are TGCGCCAGCAGCCGGCCCGGGACAACCTTTGGAAACACCATATATTTT.

The chain links TRBV5-6 to TRBJ2-3; no clear D. This CDR3 is built from 12 residues. Per the germline V gene, CDR1 is SGHDT and CDR2 is YYEEEE. Trimming stripped 4 bases from V and 11 bases from J, with 14 bases between. The DNA of the CDR3 is TGTGCCAGCAGCCCAGCGACCCAGCAGCAGTATTTT. It encodes CASSPATQQQYF. The whole variable domain, filled in from reference TRBV5-6 and TRBJ2-3, reads DAGVTQSPTHLIKTRGQQVTLRCSPKSGHDTVSWYQQALGQGPQFIFQYYEEEERQRGNFPDRFSGHQFPNYSSELNVNALLLGDSALYLCASSPATQQQYFGPGTRLTVL.

The chain carries TRBV5-1 and TRBJ1-4; 11 bases are a match to TRBD1. The CDR3 runs to 15 residues. After removal of 4 bases from V and 3 bases from J, the junction contained 2 bases not matched to a gene. Germline V gene sequence: CDR1 SGHRS, CDR2 YFSETQ. CDR3 loop: CASSGQGASNEKLFF. Written as DNA, the CDR3 is TGCGCCAGCAGCGGACAGGGGGCCTCTAATGAAAAACTGTTTTTT.

The chain couples TRBV5-6 to TRBJ2-1; 12 bases are a match to TRBD1. Germline V gene data show CDR1 as SGHDT and CDR2 as YYEEEE. J lost 7 bases, V lost 4 bases, and 9 bases had no gene match. This CDR3 contains 16 residues. This CDR3 reads CASSATGTGGLNEQFF. DNA of the CDR3: TGTGCCAGCAGCGCGACCGGGACAGGGGGCTTGAATGAGCAGTTCTTC.

The DNA of the CDR3 is TGTGCCAGCAGTGTCACAGGGCCGTCGGGCTACACCTTC. Its protein is CASSVTGPSGYTF. The chain is built from TRBV6-1 and TRBJ1-2, with D perhaps TRBD1 (6 bases). Germline lookup yields CDR1 MNHNS and CDR2 SASEGT. The CDR3 has 13 residues. Trimming removed 4 bases from V and 8 bases from J, with 14 bases in between.

CDR3 coding DNA: TGTGCCAGCCACCGGGACAGGGTTAATGAAAAACTGTTTTTT. Amino acids: CASHRDRVNEKLFF. The chain carries TRBV5-6 and TRBJ1-4, with 9 bases aligning to TRBD1. Germline values: CDR1 SGHDT, CDR2 YYEEEE. This CDR3 is built from 14 residues. After removal of 7 bases from V and 4 bases from J, the junction contained 5 bases not matched to a gene.